The 5 T cell receptor beta chains below all came from one sample that was sequenced in a study of regulatory T cells in long-lasting Graves disease listed by TCRdb under 2021. To prepare the library, multiplex PCR was applied. The run used an Illumina HiSeq 4000. iRepertoire HTBI primers and Arm-PCR amplification of CDR3 regions were used to construct TCR beta libraries. Starting from the raw public reads, TCRdb applied fastp trimming at Q25, assembled clones with MiXCR and retained in-frame beta chains. Each record represents a unique CDR3 protein, reported with the most common genes and DNA among its rows. The sample table lists around 480,000 distinct CDR3 sequences, roughly 15% of them with a count of one. The top ten clones comprise 12% of the sample. The time point label here, explained by the study, means: newly diagnosed GD, antithyroid drugs for less than 3 months. RNA was extracted from PBMCs in TRIzol for both TCR sequencing and RNA sequencing.

This sample also belongs to another study, concerning T cells in Graves' hyperthyroidism and ophthalmopathy.

The material sequenced was peripheral blood mononuclear cells (PBMCs), taken at new diagnosis, from a patient treated with antithyroid drugs. These receptors all stem from a man aged 40-50 years with Graves disease. Donor details come from another sample of the same person, matched by shared clones.

V usage is TRBV5-1 and J usage is TRBJ2-1; TRBD2 agrees at 7 bases. The V gene's germline CDR1 is SGHRS and CDR2 YFSETQ. J was trimmed by 8 bases and V by 1 base; bases with no gene match: 6. The CDR3 covers 14 residues. The CDR3 region is CASSLLSGGYEQFF. CDR3 sequence (DNA): TGCGCCAGCAGCTTGTTATCGGGAGGCTATGAGCAGTTCTTC.

The V call is TRBV15, the J call TRBJ2-7; a weak D match, TRBD1 (5 bases). The ends were cut back, 8 bases at V and 6 bases at J, with 14 bases in the middle. The CDR3 totals 12 residues. Germline V gives CDR1 LNHNV, CDR2 YYDKDF (reference sequence). The CDR3 protein is CATGFSRAEQYF. CDR3 nucleotides: TGTGCCACCGGTTTCTCCAGGGCCGAGCAGTACTTC.

This clonotype was seen repeatedly, ten times or more. The chain couples TRBV28 to TRBJ2-7, with 8 bases identical to TRBD1. CDR3 length equals 16 residues. Germline CDR1 is MDHEN and CDR2 is SYDVKM. V was clipped by 6 bases and J by 3 bases; unmatched bases: 13. As DNA, the CDR3 is TGTGCCAGCAGCCGCCTCCAGGGACAGGAGTTCTACGAGCAGTACTTC. It codes for CASSRLQGQEFYEQYF.

This clonotype was observed at least ten times. The genes are TRBV18 and TRBJ2-1; 9 nucleotides agree with TRBD1. The length of the CDR3 is 15 residues. Germline CDR1 is KGHSH and CDR2 is LQKENI. V trimming: 3 bases; J trimming: 7 bases; junction bases outside the gene matches: 7. CDR3 sequence: CASSPGQGSGNEQFF. CDR3 nucleotide sequence: TGTGCCAGCTCACCGGGACAGGGTAGTGGGAATGAGCAGTTCTTC.

This clonotype was observed many times. The rearrangement links TRBV28 to TRBJ1-2; tentative D call: TRBD1 (6 bases). CDR3 size: 13 residues. V lost 3 bases, J lost 6 bases, and 11 bases lay in between. Germline loops: CDR1 MDHEN, CDR2 SYDVKM. The CDR3 coding sequence is TGTGCCAGCAGTTTCCAGGGGAGGGATGGCTACACCTTC. It specifies CASSFQGRDGYTF.